This TCR beta chain was observed in a study of PD-1 blockade in mismatch repair-deficient tumors. Overall study: All were previously treated, progressing patients with 11 to 13 mismatch repair-deficient cancer types. Overall study findings and caveats: Tumor-resident clones, often undetectable pretreatment in blood, expanded then contracted after pembrolizumab.

About this clone itself: Antigen: not known.

V lost 2 bases, J lost 5 bases, and 7 bases lay in between. Germline V lookup: CDR1 GTSNPN, CDR2 SVGIG (reference sequence). The CDR3 covers 11 residues. TCRdb's copy holds only in-frame clones and misses some; the assay was immunoSEQ multiplex PCR. The profile shows about 84,000 clones, 81% of them singletons. A few pembrolizumab responders had their TCRs sequenced. This clonotype originated in an adult with mismatch repair-deficient cancer. Sample: peripheral blood, taken 12 weeks after starting pembrolizumab. The chain is built from TRBV30 and TRBJ2-7; D not certain. CDR3 nucleotides: TGTGCCTGGAGTAGGCACCACGAGCAGTACTTC. Translated: CAWSRHHEQYF.